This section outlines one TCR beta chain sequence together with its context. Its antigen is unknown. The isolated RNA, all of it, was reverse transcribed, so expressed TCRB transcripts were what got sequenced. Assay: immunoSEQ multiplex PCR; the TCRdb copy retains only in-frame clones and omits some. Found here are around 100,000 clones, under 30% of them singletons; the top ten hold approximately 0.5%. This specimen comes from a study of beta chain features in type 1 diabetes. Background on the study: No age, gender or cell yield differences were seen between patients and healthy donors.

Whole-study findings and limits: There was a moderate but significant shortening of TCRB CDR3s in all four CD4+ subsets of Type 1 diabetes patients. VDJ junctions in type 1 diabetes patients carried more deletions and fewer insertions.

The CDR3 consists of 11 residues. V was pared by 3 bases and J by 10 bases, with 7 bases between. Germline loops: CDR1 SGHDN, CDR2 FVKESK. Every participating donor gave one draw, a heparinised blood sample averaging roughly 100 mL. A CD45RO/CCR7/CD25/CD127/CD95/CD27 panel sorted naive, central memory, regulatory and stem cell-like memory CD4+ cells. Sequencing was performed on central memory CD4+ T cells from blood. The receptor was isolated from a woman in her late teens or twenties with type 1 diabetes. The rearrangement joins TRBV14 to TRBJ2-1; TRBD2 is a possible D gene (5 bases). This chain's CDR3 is CASSHRGEQFF. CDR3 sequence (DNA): TGTGCCAGCAGCCACAGAGGGGAGCAGTTCTTC.